This T cell receptor beta chain was retrieved from a study of blood T cell repertoires in COVID-19. Study overall: Samples came from the United States, Italy and Spain, spanning acute and convalescent COVID-19.

Ages ranged from roughly 18 to 100 years, with residence in around 24 US areas. Participants' reported clinical history set cohort assignment. This table comes from immunoSEQ multiplex PCR, and its TCRdb copy is limited to in-frame clones, with some not included. The data show some 170,000 clones, around 80% seen once. The TCR was taken from a woman between 45 and 60 years old who had recovered from COVID-19. The sequenced material came from PBMCs or T cells enriched from blood (not recorded which).

The CDR3 DNA reads as TGTGCCAGCAGTCCCCAGGGGACTAACGGTGAGCAGTTCTTC. This sequence encodes CASSPQGTNGEQFF. The V gene is TRBV28, the J gene TRBJ2-1, with TRBD2 as a possible D gene (7 bases). The ends were cut back, 5 bases at V and 9 bases at J, with 17 bases in the middle. Looked up from germline, CDR1 is MDHEN and CDR2 is SYDVKM. This CDR3 has 14 residues. Looking up the rest from reference TRBV28 and TRBJ2-1 gives the full variable domain: DVKVTQSSRYLVKRTGEKVFLECVQDMDHENMFWYRQDPGLGLRLIYFSYDVKMKEKGDIPEGYSVSREKKERFSLILESASTNQTSMYLCASSPQGTNGEQFFGPGTRLTVL.